This T cell receptor (beta chain) comes out of a study of T-cell reconstitution after alpha-beta-depleted transplantation in children. A library of TCRbeta sequences, prepared with unique molecular identifiers, was generated. In TCRdb, the PCR reads were re-called with MiXCR into one record per CDR3 protein. Seen here are 110,000 or so distinct CDR3 sequences, almost 6.5% observed once, and the top ten hold approximately 25%. This clonotype was detected only a few times. The V and J ends lost 0 bases and 10 bases respectively, with 4 bases between them. The CDR3 runs to 12 residues. Germline V gene data show CDR1 as PRHDT and CDR2 as FYEKMQ (reference sequence).

The gene calls are TRBV13 and TRBJ1-6, with D hard to call. Specimen: PBMCs, mostly from graft donor cells, collected 360 days after TCRalphabeta/CD19-depleted stem cell transplant. The clonotype was recovered from a male patient aged 2-9 years who had a stem cell transplant for acute lymphoblastic leukemia, so the T cells may come from the graft donor. This chain's CDR3 is CASSLGISPLHF. Here the CDR3 DNA reads TGTGCCAGCAGCTTAGGAATCTCACCCCTCCACTTT. Variable domain in full (rest from reference TRBV13 and TRBJ1-6): AAGVIQSPRHLIKEKRETATLKCYPIPRHDTVYWYQQGPGQDPQFLISFYEKMQSDKGSIPDRFSAQQFSDYHSELNMSSLELGDSALYFCASSLGISPLHFGNGTRLTVT.